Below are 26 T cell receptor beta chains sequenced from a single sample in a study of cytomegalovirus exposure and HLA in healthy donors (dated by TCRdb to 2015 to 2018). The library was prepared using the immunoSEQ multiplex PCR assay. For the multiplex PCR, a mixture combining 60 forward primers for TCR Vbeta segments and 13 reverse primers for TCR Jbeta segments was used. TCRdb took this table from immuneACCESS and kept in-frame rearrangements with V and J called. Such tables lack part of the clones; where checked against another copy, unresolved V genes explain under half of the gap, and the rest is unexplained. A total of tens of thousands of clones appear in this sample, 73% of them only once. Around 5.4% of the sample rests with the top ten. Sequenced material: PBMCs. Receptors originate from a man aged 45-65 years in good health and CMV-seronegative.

CDR3 sequence reads: CASSGGGGSSYNSPLHF. Written as DNA, the CDR3 is TGTGCCAGCAGTGGAGGGGGGGGGAGCTCCTATAATTCACCCCTCCACTTT. V and J are TRBV6-1 and TRBJ1-6, with a possible D match to TRBD1 (6 bases). CDR3 length equals 17 residues. V was cut by 4 bases and J by 0 bases, with 13 bases left in between. Germline V gene lookup returns CDR1 MNHNS and CDR2 SASEGT.

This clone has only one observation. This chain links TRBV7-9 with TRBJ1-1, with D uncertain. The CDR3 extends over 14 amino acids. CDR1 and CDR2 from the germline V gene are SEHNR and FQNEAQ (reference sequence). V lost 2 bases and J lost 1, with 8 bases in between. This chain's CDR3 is CASSLLAANTEAFF. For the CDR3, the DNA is TGTGCCAGCAGCTTATTGGCTGCGAACACTGAAGCTTTCTTT.

This CDR3 is CASSPRGGYEQYF. CDR3 bases: TGTGCCAGCAGCCCTAGGGGGGGGTACGAGCAGTACTTC. The chain recombines TRBV11-3 with TRBJ2-7, with D maybe TRBD2 (7 bases). CDR1 and CDR2 (germline): SGHNT, YENEEA. CDR3 length: 13 residues. Trimming shortened V by 5 bases and J by 4 bases, and 12 bases separated the two germline ends.

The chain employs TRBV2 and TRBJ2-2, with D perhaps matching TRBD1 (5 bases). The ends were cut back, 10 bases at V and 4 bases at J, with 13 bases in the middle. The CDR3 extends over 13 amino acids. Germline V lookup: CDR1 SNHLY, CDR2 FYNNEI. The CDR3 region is CAIGERVTGELFF. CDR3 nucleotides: TGTGCCATAGGGGAAAGGGTCACCGGGGAGCTGTTTTTT.

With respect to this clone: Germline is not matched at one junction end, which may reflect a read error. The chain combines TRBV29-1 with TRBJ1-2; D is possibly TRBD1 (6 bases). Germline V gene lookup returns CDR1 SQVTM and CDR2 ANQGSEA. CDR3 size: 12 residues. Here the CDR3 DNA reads TGCAGCGCTGGGGGGGGGCCGTGGGCTCACGCCTTC. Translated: CSAGGGPWAHAF.

This CDR3 reads CAWSIWGGYNEQFF. CDR3 in DNA: TGTGCCTGGAGTATCTGGGGGGGCTACAATGAGCAGTTCTTC. The V call is TRBV30, the J call TRBJ2-1; TRBD2 matches at 7 bases. Germline V gene data show CDR1 as GTSNPN and CDR2 as SVGIG (reference sequence). The V segment lost 2 bases and the J segment 3 bases; nucleotides outside the gene matches: 4. The CDR3 covers 14 residues.

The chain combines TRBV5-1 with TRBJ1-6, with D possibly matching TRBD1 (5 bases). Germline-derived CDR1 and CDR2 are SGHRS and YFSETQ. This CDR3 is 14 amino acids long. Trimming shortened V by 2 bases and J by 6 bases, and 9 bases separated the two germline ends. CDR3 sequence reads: CASSFGRGNSPLHF. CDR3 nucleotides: TGCGCCAGCAGCTTCGGTAGGGGTAATTCACCCCTCCACTTT.

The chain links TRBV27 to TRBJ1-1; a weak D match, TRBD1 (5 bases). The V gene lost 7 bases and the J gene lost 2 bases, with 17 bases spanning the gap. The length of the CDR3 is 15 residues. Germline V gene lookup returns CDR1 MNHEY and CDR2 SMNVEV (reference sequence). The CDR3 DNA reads TGTGCCAGCATTGGGACTAGGGTTATCAACACTGAAGCTTTCTTT. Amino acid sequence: CASIGTRVINTEAFF.

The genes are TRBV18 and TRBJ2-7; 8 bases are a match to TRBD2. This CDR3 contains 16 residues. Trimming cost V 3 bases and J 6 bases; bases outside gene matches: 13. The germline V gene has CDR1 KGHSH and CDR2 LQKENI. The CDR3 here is CASSPLSGGEWAEQYF. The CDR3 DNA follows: TGTGCCAGCTCACCCCTCAGCGGGGGAGAGTGGGCCGAGCAGTACTTC.

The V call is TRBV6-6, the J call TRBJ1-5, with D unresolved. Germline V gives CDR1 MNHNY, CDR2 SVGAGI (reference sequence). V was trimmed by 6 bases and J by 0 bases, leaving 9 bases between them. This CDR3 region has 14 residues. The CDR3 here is CASSVLNSNQPQHF. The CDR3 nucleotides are TGTGCCAGCAGCGTCCTAAATAGCAATCAGCCCCAGCATTTT.

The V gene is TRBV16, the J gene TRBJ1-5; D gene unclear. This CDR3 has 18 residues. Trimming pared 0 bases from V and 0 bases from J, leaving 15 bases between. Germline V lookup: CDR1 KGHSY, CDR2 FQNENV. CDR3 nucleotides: TGTGCCAGCAGCCAATCGGGCCCTCGGGAGCATAGCAATCAGCCCCAGCATTTT. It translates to CASSQSGPREHSNQPQHF.

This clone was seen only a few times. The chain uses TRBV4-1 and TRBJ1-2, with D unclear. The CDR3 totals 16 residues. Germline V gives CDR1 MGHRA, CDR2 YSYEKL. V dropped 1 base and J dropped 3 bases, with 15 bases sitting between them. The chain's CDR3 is CASSQVRDVGHYGYTF. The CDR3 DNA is TGCGCCAGCAGCCAAGTGCGGGATGTTGGGCACTATGGCTACACCTTC.

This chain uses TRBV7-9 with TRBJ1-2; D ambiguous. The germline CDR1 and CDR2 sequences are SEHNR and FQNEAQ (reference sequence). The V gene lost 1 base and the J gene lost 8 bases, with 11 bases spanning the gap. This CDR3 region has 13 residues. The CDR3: CASSLDVGGGYTF. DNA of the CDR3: TGTGCCAGCAGCTTAGATGTGGGAGGGGGCTACACCTTC.

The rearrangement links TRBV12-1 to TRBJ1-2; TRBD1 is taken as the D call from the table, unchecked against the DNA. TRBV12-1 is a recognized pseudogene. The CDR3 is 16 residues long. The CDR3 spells CASSFAHRRDRCGYTF. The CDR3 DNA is TGTGCCAGCAGCTTTGCGCACCGCCGGGACAGGTGCGGCTACACCTTC.

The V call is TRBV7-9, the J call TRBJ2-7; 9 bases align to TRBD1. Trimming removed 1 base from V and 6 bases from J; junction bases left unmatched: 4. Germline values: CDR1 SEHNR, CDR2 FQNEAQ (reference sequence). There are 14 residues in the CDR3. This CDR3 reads CASSLGTGVSEQYF. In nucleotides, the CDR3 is TGTGCCAGCAGCTTAGGGACAGGGGTAAGCGAGCAGTACTTC.

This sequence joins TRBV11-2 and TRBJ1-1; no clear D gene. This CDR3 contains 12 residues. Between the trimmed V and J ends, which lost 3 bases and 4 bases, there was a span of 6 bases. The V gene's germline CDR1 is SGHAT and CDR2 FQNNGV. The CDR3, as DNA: TGTGCCAGCAGCTTCTGGGCCACTGAAGCTTTCTTT. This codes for CASSFWATEAFF.

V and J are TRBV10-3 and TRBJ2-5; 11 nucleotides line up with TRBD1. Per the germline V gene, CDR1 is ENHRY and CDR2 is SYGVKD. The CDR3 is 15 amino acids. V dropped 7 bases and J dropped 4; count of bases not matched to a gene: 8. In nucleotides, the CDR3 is TGTGCCATCACTCCGGGGACAGGGGGAATAGAGACCCAGTACTTC. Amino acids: CAITPGTGGIETQYF.

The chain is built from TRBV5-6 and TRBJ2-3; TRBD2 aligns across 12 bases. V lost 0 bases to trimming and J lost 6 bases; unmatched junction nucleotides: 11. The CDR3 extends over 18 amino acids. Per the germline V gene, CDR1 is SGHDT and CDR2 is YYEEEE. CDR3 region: CASSLVTSGGPGDDTQYF. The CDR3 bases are TGTGCCAGCAGCTTGGTTACTAGCGGGGGGCCGGGAGACGATACGCAGTATTTT.

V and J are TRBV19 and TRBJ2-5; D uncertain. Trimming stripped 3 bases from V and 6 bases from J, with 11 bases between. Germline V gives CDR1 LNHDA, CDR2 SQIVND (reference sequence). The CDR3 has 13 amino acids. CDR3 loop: CASSITPGQTQYF. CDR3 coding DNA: TGTGCCAGTAGTATTACCCCAGGTCAGACCCAGTACTTC.

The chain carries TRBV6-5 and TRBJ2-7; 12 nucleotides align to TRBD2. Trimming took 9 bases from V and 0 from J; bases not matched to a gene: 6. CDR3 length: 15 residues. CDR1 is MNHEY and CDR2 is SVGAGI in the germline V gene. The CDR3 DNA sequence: TGTGCCAGTTCTCTAGCGGGGGGGATCTCCTACGAGCAGTACTTC. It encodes CASSLAGGISYEQYF.

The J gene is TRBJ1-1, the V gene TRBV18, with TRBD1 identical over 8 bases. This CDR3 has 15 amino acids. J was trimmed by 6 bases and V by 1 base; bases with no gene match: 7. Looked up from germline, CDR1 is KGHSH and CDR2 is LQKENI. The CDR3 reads CASSPRRTGSAEAFF. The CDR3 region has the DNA TGTGCCAGCTCACCACGAAGGACAGGGAGCGCTGAAGCTTTCTTT. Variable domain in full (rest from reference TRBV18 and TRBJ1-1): NAGVMQNPRHLVRRRGQEARLRCSPMKGHSHVYWYRQLPEEGLKFMVYLQKENIIDESGMPKERFSAEFPKEGPSILRIQQVVRGDSAAYFCASSPRRTGSAEAFFGQGTRLTVV.

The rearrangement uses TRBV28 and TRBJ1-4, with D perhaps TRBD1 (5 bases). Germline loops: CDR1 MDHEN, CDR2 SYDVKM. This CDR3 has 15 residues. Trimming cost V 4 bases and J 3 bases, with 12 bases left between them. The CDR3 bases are TGTGCCAGCAGTTCCTGGGGCAGTGCTAATGAAAAACTGTTTTTT. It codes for CASSSWGSANEKLFF.

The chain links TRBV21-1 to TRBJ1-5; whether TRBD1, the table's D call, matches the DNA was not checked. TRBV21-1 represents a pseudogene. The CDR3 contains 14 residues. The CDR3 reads CASSKAQVNQPQHF. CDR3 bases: TGTGCCAGCAGCAAAGCGCAGGTGAATCAGCCCCAGCATTTT.

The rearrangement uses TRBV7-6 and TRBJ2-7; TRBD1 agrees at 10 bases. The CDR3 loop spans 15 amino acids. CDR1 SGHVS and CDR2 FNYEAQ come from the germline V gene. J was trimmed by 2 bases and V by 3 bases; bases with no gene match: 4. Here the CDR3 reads CASSFRDRGTYEQYF. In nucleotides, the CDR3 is TGTGCCAGCAGCTTCCGGGACAGGGGAACCTACGAGCAGTACTTC.

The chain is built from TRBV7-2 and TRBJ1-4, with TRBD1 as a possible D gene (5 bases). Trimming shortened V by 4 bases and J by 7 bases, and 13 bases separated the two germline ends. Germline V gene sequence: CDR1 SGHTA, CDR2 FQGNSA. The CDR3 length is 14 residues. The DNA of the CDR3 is TGTGCCAGCAGCTCTCGACGGGGGATTGAAAAACTGTTTTTT. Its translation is CASSSRRGIEKLFF.

The CDR3 reads CASSPSGTTYEQYF. CDR3 DNA: TGTGCCAGCTCACCAAGTGGGACAACCTACGAGCAGTACTTC. The chain combines TRBV18 with TRBJ2-5; tentative D call: TRBD1 (6 bases). The assigned J gene may be wrong: the sequence end matches TRBJ2-7 better. Germline V gene lookup returns CDR1 KGHSH and CDR2 LQKENI. CDR3 length: 14 residues.